The 21 T cell receptor beta chains listed next were all sequenced from one sample in a study of CD8 T cells in ankylosing spondylitis. TCRdb fed the 5' RACE reads into MiXCR, producing one record per CDR3 protein. The sample has about 450,000 distinct CDR3 sequences, 25% to 30% seen once. General study findings and limits: A TCR beta motif of eight highly homologous variants appeared characteristic of ankylosing spondylitis blood.

Antigen specificity for these receptors is unknown. The sequenced material came from blood, either unsorted or a sorted T cell fraction (not recorded which). The receptors were gathered from a male donor with ankylosing spondylitis.

V gene TRBV7-9 combines with J gene TRBJ1-3; 7 bases map to TRBD1. The CDR3 consists of 15 residues. The trim removed 3 bases at V and 2 bases at J, leaving 4 bases unmatched. The germline V gene encodes CDR1 SEHNR and CDR2 FQNEAQ (reference sequence). The CDR3 nucleotides read TGTGCCAGCAGCTTTGAACAGGGGACTGGAAACACCATATATTTT. Translating it yields CASSFEQGTGNTIYF.

The chain uses TRBV20-1 and TRBJ2-7; D is unresolved. Germline values: CDR1 DFQATT, CDR2 SNEGSKA (reference sequence). Trimming cost V 0 bases and J 3 bases, with 9 bases left between them. This CDR3 comprises 13 residues. The CDR3 region is CSARDARIYEQYV. CDR3 sequence (DNA): TGCAGTGCTAGAGATGCACGGATCTACGAGCAGTACGTC.

This clonotype has only a few counts. The chain couples TRBV12-3 or TRBV12-4 to TRBJ1-5, with unresolved D. V was cut by 4 bases and J by 0 bases, with 10 bases left in between. The CDR3 runs to 15 residues. The CDR3 spells CASSSNQHSNQPQHF. CDR3 sequence (DNA): TGTGCCAGCAGTTCGAACCAGCATAGCAATCAGCCCCAGCATTTT.

The chain couples TRBV12-3 or TRBV12-4 to TRBJ1-1; D not certain. Trimming took off 7 bases at V and 1 base at J, with 10 bases between the two ends. The CDR3 sequence is 13 residues long. The CDR3 is CASTLSGNTEAFF. The CDR3 DNA reads as TGTGCCAGCACCCTCTCAGGGAACACTGAAGCTTTCTTT.

This clonotype was detected a few times. The CDR3 sequence is CASTVGGTSDNEQFF. CDR3 DNA: TGTGCCAGCACCGTAGGGGGGACATCAGACAATGAGCAGTTCTTC. V is TRBV6-1 and J is TRBJ2-1; possibly TRBD1 or TRBD2 for D (6 bases each). The V and J ends lost 7 bases and 5 bases respectively, with 18 bases between them. The CDR3 has 15 residues. The germline gives CDR1 MNHNS, CDR2 SASEGT.

This chain connects TRBV29-1 to TRBJ1-1, with D possibly being TRBD1 (6 bases). The CDR3 is 15 amino acids. The germline gives CDR1 SQVTM, CDR2 ANQGSEA. Trimming removed 6 bases at V and 1 base at J, with 18 bases between. CDR3 nucleotides: TGCAGCGTCCGAGCCCCGGGACATCCGAACACTGAAGCTTTCTTT. As protein: CSVRAPGHPNTEAFF.

This CDR3 reads CASSLAGYTDTQYF. CDR3 bases: TGTGCCAGCAGCTTAGCAGGGTACACAGATACGCAGTATTTT. The V gene is TRBV7-9, the J gene TRBJ2-3; D uncertain. Trimming took 0 bases from V and 2 from J, leaving 6 bases between them. The CDR3 length is 14 residues. CDR1 is SEHNR, CDR2 FQNEAQ, per germline (reference sequence). Supplemented by reference TRBV7-9 and TRBJ2-3, the full variable domain reads DTGVSQNPRHKITKRGQNVTFRCDPISEHNRLYWYRQTLGQGPEFLTYFQNEAQLEKSRLLSDRFSAERPKGSFSTLEIQRTEQGDSAMYLCASSLAGYTDTQYFGPGTRLTVL.

V and J are TRBV24-1 and TRBJ2-5, with TRBD2 matching 7 bases. Trimming removed 3 bases from V and 5 bases from J; junction bases left unmatched: 11. The germline CDR1 and CDR2 sequences are KGHDR and SFDVKD. CDR3 length: 16 residues. The CDR3 protein is CATSDPLGLEVETQYF. For the CDR3, the DNA is TGTGCCACCAGTGATCCACTCGGACTAGAGGTGGAGACCCAGTACTTC.

The table lists this clonotype with a few counts. The chain has TRBV2 and TRBJ1-2, with D perhaps matching TRBD1 (6 bases). Trimming stripped 1 base from V and 4 bases from J, with 10 bases between. The CDR3 contains 14 residues. Looked up from germline, CDR1 is SNHLY and CDR2 is FYNNEI. The CDR3 DNA sequence: TGTGCCAGCAGTGAAGTGGACAGACTCTATGGCTACACCTTC. Translation: CASSEVDRLYGYTF.

V is TRBV6-1 and J is TRBJ2-3, with D uncertain. This CDR3 region has 12 residues. Per germline, CDR1 MNHNS and CDR2 SASEGT. V was clipped by 8 bases and J by 4 bases, with 10 bases between them. CDR3 sequence (DNA): TGTGCCAGCGTCGCCTTGGCAGATACGCAGTATTTT. Protein sequence: CASVALADTQYF.

The chain couples TRBV29-1 to TRBJ2-1; 8 bases match TRBD1. V shed 7 bases, J shed 10 bases, and the junction held 12 bases outside the gene matches. The CDR3 loop spans 13 amino acids. From germline, CDR1 is SQVTM and CDR2 ANQGSEA. CDR3 nucleotides: TGCAGCGGCCAAGGACAGGGAGGTACGGAGCAGTTCTTC. Protein: CSGQGQGGTEQFF.

This clonotype was counted between two and nine times. The V call is TRBV29-1, the J call TRBJ2-5, with 7 positions matching TRBD2. Germline assignment: CDR1 SQVTM and CDR2 ANQGSEA. V gave up 7 bases and J gave up 4 bases; unmatched junction bases: 9. The CDR3 spans 13 residues. In DNA form, the CDR3 reads TGCAGCGCCGAACGGGGGGAGAGAGAGACCCAGTACTTC. This translates into CSAERGERETQYF.

This clonotype was detected a few times. The J gene is TRBJ2-4, the V gene TRBV6-1; 8 nucleotides line up with TRBD2. The V gene's germline CDR1 is MNHNS and CDR2 SASEGT. This CDR3 spans 17 amino acids. The trim removed 1 base at V and 8 bases at J, leaving 13 bases unmatched. CDR3 in amino acids: CASSEVAGGNWEDIQYF. The CDR3 DNA follows: TGTGCCAGCAGTGAAGTCGCGGGAGGTAACTGGGAGGACATTCAGTACTTC.

This clonotype was counted between two and nine times. The chain couples TRBV6-2 or TRBV6-3 to TRBJ1-1; 7 bases line up with TRBD1. There are 16 residues in the CDR3. Trimming removed 0 bases from V and 4 bases from J; junction bases left unmatched: 8. Germline CDR1 MNHEY, CDR2 SVGEGT. CDR3 residues: CASSYSTGRMGTEAFF. The CDR3 DNA sequence: TGTGCCAGCAGTTACTCGACAGGGCGTATGGGCACTGAAGCTTTCTTT.

The chain uses TRBV18 and TRBJ2-3; TRBD2 matches at 8 bases. Germline lookup yields CDR1 KGHSH and CDR2 LQKENI. V gave up 3 bases and J gave up 4 bases; unmatched junction bases: 3. There are 14 residues in the CDR3. CDR3 residues: CASSPTSAADTQYF. As DNA, the CDR3 is TGTGCCAGCTCACCGACTAGCGCTGCAGATACGCAGTATTTT.

The chain couples TRBV18 to TRBJ2-1, with TRBD2 matching 9 bases. This CDR3 is 16 amino acids long. Germline V gene sequence: CDR1 KGHSH, CDR2 LQKENI. V gave up 0 bases and J gave up 6 bases; unmatched junction bases: 6. The CDR3 DNA reads TGTGCCAGCTCACCACCCGGAGCGGGAGGTCTCAATGAGCAGTTCTTC. This translates into CASSPPGAGGLNEQFF.

This clonotype was detected a few times. The CDR3 coding sequence is TGCAGCGTAGGATCCCGGACAGGAGGTTCGGATACGCAGTATTTT. Translation gives CSVGSRTGGSDTQYF. This rearrangement joins TRBV29-1 to TRBJ2-3; 7 bases match TRBD1. V lost 6 bases, J lost 6 bases, and 15 bases stayed unmatched. The CDR3 has 15 residues. Germline-derived CDR1 and CDR2 are SQVTM and ANQGSEA.

This clonotype has more than one count but fewer than ten. This chain links TRBV10-1 with TRBJ1-3; D is unresolved. The CDR3 sequence is 13 residues long. CDR1 is WNHNN and CDR2 is SYGVQD in the germline V gene (reference sequence). Trimming removed 5 bases at V and 2 bases at J, with 7 bases between. The CDR3 loop is CASSRNPGNTIYF. Here the CDR3 DNA reads TGCGCCAGCAGTCGGAATCCTGGAAACACCATATATTTT.

The chain combines TRBV5-1 with TRBJ2-1, with 12 bases fitting TRBD1. Germline trimming cut 9 bases from V and 7 bases from J; bases unmatched to any gene: 11. This CDR3 region has 15 residues. Germline assignment: CDR1 SGHRS and CDR2 YFSETQ. As DNA, the CDR3 is TGCGCCAACCTACCGGCGGGACAGGGGGCTAATGAGCAGTTCTTC. Translation gives CANLPAGQGANEQFF.

CDR3 coding DNA: TGCAGTGCTAGCGCTTTAGCGGGAGCAGTCAATGAGCAGTTCTTC. It codes for CSASALAGAVNEQFF. The chain employs TRBV20-1 and TRBJ2-1; the match to TRBD2 covers 9 bases. Germline V lookup: CDR1 DFQATT, CDR2 SNEGSKA (reference sequence). CDR3 length: 15 amino acids. Losses at the gene ends were 3 bases for V and 6 bases for J; bases not matched to a gene: 9.

This clonotype occurred a few times. The gene calls are TRBV9 and TRBJ2-1; 10 nucleotides agree with TRBD2. V shed 4 bases and J 3 bases; nucleotides not matched to a gene: 7. Germline CDR1 reads SGDLS; CDR2 reads YYNGEE. This CDR3 comprises 16 residues. In DNA form, the CDR3 reads TGTGCCAGCAGCTACATCCCTAGCGGGGGCTACAATGAGCAGTTCTTC. This encodes CASSYIPSGGYNEQFF.